This T cell receptor beta chain was profiled in a study of blood T cell repertoires in COVID-19. Whole-study context: The origin of the acute and convalescent COVID-19 samples was the United States, Italy and Spain. PBMCs, B-cell-depleted T cells, or T cells were the source of the cDNA or gDNA that made up the material.

Per the study methods: Cell counts per sample came from amplifying reference gene primers. TCRdb's copy holds only in-frame clones and misses some; the assay was immunoSEQ multiplex PCR. That table gives V, J and clone size, and the DNA gave D and trimming. The data show more than 150,000 clones, with approximately 87% seen just once and less than 25% held by the top ten. This clone has only a few counts. Germline V lookup: CDR1 SEHNR, CDR2 FQNEAQ (reference sequence). With 2 bases clipped from V and 3 bases from J, the junction kept 0 bases outside the gene matches. This CDR3 is 13 amino acids long. This chain joins TRBV7-9 and TRBJ1-2; 7 nucleotides line up with TRBD1. This receptor was identified in a man between 65 and 85 years old with active or convalescent COVID-19. The sequenced sample consisted of peripheral blood. The CDR3 here is CASSLQGDYGYTF. CDR3 coding DNA: TGTGCCAGCAGCTTACAGGGGGACTATGGCTACACCTTC.